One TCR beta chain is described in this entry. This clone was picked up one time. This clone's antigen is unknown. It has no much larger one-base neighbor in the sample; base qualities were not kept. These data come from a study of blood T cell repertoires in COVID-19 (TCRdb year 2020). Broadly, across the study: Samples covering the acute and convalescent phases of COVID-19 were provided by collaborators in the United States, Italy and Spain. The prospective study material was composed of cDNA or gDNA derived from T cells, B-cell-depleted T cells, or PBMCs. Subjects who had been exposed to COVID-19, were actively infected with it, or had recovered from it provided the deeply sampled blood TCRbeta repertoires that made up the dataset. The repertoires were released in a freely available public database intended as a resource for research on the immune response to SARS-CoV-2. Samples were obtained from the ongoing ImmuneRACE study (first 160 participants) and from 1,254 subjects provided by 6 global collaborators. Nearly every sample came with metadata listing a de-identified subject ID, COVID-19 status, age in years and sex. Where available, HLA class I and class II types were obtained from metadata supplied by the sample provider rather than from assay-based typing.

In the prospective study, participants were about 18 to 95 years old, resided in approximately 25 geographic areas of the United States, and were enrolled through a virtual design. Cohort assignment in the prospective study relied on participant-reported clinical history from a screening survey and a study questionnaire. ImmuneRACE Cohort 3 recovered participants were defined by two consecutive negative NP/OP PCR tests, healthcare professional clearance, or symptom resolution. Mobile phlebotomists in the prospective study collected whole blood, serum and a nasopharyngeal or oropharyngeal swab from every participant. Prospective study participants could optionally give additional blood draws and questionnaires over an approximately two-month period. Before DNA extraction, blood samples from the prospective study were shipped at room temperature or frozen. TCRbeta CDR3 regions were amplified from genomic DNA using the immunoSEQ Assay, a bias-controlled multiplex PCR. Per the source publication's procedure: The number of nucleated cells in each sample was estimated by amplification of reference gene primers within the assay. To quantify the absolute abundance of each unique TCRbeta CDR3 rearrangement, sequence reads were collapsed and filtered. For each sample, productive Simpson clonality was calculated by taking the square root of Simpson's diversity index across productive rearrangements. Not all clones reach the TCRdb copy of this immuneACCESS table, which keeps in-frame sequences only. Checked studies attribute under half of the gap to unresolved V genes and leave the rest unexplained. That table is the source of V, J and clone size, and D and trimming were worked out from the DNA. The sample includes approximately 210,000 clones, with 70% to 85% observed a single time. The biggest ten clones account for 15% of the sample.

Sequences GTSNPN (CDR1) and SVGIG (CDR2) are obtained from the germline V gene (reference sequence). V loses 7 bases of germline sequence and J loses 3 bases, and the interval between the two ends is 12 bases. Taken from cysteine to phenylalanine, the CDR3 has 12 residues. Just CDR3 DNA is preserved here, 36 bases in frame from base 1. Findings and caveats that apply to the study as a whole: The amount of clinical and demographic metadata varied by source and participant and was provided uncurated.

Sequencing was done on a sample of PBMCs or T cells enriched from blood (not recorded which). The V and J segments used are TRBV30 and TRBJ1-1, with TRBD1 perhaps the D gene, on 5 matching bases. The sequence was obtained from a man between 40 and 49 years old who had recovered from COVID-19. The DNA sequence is TGTGCCTACCAACGGGGGTACACTGAAGCTTTCTTT. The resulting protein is CAYQRGYTEAFF.